The next 16 T cell receptor beta chains were all read from a single sample in a study of T cells in Graves' hyperthyroidism and ophthalmopathy. Using RNA transcripts as the source, TCR beta CDR3 regions were amplified. First-round RT-PCR targeting the TCR CDR3 was performed with the HTBI primer set. TCRdb used MiXCR to reprocess the multiplex PCR reads, holding one entry per CDR3 protein. The table lists 640,000 or so distinct CDR3 sequences, roughly 14% of them singletons. Sequencing was done on a sample of blood. The receptors stem from a woman aged 40 to 50 with Graves' ophthalmopathy.

This clonotype was picked up a small number of times. The rearrangement joins TRBV5-1 to TRBJ2-2, with unresolved D. Per germline, CDR1 SGHRS and CDR2 YFSETQ. The CDR3 extends over 13 amino acids. V lost 4 bases, J lost 6 bases, and 10 bases lay in between. For the CDR3, the DNA is TGCGCCAGCAGCCTGACCCCACCCGGGGAGCTGTTTTTT. It codes for CASSLTPPGELFF.

This clonotype has more than one count but fewer than ten. The chain carries TRBV5-1 and TRBJ2-2; no clear D. V shed 0 bases and J shed 2 bases, with 8 bases lying between them. Germline CDR1 SGHRS, CDR2 YFSETQ. There are 15 residues in the CDR3. The CDR3 region is CASSLGATNTGELFF. DNA of the CDR3: TGCGCCAGCAGCTTGGGGGCCACAAACACCGGGGAGCTGTTTTTT.

This clonotype was seen ten or more times. The DNA for the CDR3 is TGTGCCAGCAGTCCGACTAGGGCGGACCAAGAGACCCAGTACTTC. It is translated as CASSPTRADQETQYF. The chain carries TRBV6-1 and TRBJ2-5, with D tentatively TRBD2 (6 bases). V lost 5 bases to trimming and J lost 0 bases, with 13 bases between them. This CDR3 has 15 amino acids. CDR1 is MNHNS, CDR2 SASEGT, per germline.

This clonotype was seen ten or more times. This chain connects TRBV28 to TRBJ2-3; D possibly uses TRBD1 or TRBD2 (5 bases each). V lost 6 bases to trimming and J lost 4 bases, with 17 bases between them. Germline loops: CDR1 MDHEN, CDR2 SYDVKM. This CDR3 has 15 amino acids. CDR3 bases: TGTGCCAGCAGGGGTTTGACAGAGGGACCAGATACGCAGTATTTT. This codes for CASRGLTEGPDTQYF.

This clonotype was detected once. The chain is built from TRBV3-1 and TRBJ2-7, with 12 bases lining up with TRBD2. The junction had 6 bases not matched to a gene; V was cut back by 3 bases and J by 3 bases. This CDR3 comprises 16 residues. The germline CDR1 and CDR2 sequences are LGHDT and YNNKEL (reference sequence). The CDR3 DNA sequence: TGTGCCAGCAGCCACGGTCTAGCGGGAGGGAACTACGAGCAGTACTTC. Its protein is CASSHGLAGGNYEQYF.

With regard to this clonotype: Relative to the germline gene, one junction end is altered; a read error may explain this. This chain's CDR3 is CASSQGTGGHLDF. CDR3 sequence (DNA): TGCGCCAGCAGCCAAGGGACAGGGGGCCACCTGGACTTC. This chain joins TRBV4-1 and TRBJ2-7, with 11 bases that match TRBD1. The CDR3 is 13 residues long. CDR1 is MGHRA, CDR2 YSYEKL, per germline.

This clonotype was seen ten or more times. This CDR3 is CASSLGTEANYGYTF. The CDR3 DNA reads as TGTGCCAGCAGCCTGGGGACAGAGGCTAACTATGGCTACACCTTC. This chain joins TRBV7-2 and TRBJ1-2; 7 bases fit TRBD1. The V gene end was trimmed by 5 bases and the J gene end by 0 bases; junction bases not matched to a gene: 6. In germline, CDR1 is SGHTA, CDR2 FQGNSA. The CDR3 is 15 residues long.

This clonotype was seen more than once but under ten times. The rearrangement links TRBV11-2 to TRBJ2-7; either TRBD1 or TRBD2 may fit D (5 bases each). Deletions cut 5 bases from V and 3 bases from J, with 20 bases between. Germline assignment: CDR1 SGHAT and CDR2 FQNNGV. This CDR3 comprises 16 residues. CDR3 sequence reads: CASSPTPGRTDYEQYF. Here the CDR3 DNA reads TGTGCCAGCAGCCCTACTCCGGGACGCACCGACTACGAGCAGTACTTC.

The J gene is TRBJ1-1, the V gene TRBV2; TRBD1 is a possible D gene (6 bases). This CDR3 comprises 12 residues. Germline V gives CDR1 SNHLY, CDR2 FYNNEI. Trimming took off 6 bases at V and 11 bases at J, with 16 bases between the two ends. The CDR3 here is CASRTGAGMAFF. CDR3 nucleotides: TGTGCCAGCAGGACGGGGGCAGGGATGGCTTTCTTT.

The V call is TRBV19, the J call TRBJ1-2; unclear D gene. CDR1 LNHDA and CDR2 SQIVND come from the germline V gene (reference sequence). The V end was cut by 5 bases, the J end by 8 bases, with 15 bases between. CDR3 length: 13 amino acids. CDR3 sequence (DNA): TGTGCCAGTAGTGTTGGGCCTTCCTCGGGCTACACCTTC. It specifies CASSVGPSSGYTF.

This clonotype was seen at least ten times. The J gene is TRBJ1-3, the V gene TRBV30; D remains ambiguous. The V gene's germline CDR1 is GTSNPN and CDR2 SVGIG (reference sequence). V was shortened by 7 bases and J by 2 bases, with 12 bases between the two germline ends. The CDR3 loop spans 13 amino acids. CDR3 region: CALLIKAGNTIYF. For the CDR3, the DNA is TGTGCCTTGTTGATAAAGGCTGGAAACACCATATATTTT.

This clonotype appeared many times. V and J are TRBV12-3 or TRBV12-4 and TRBJ2-7, with TRBD2 as a possible D gene (6 bases). This CDR3 spans 13 amino acids. The V end was cut by 7 bases, the J end by 0 bases, with 10 bases between. The CDR3 nucleotides read TGTGCCAGCAATAGGGACTCCTCCTACGAGCAGTACTTC. Translating it yields CASNRDSSYEQYF.

The chain is built from TRBV7-2 and TRBJ2-3, with 12 bases lining up with TRBD1. The J segment lost 7 bases and the V segment lost 2 bases, leaving 1 base of the junction unmatched. Looked up from germline, CDR1 is SGHTA and CDR2 is FQGNSA. The CDR3 has 14 amino acids. The CDR3 here is CASSLRDRGHTQYF. In DNA, the CDR3 is TGTGCCAGCAGCTTAAGGGACAGGGGGCATACGCAGTATTTT.

The genes are TRBV6-5 and TRBJ1-2; 7 bases fit TRBD1. CDR3 length equals 16 residues. V lost 0 bases and J lost 4; bases outside the gene matches: 8. Germline values: CDR1 MNHEY, CDR2 SVGAGI. CDR3 sequence (DNA): TGTGCCAGCAGTTACTCGCCGGGACAGACACTCTATGGCTACACCTTC. Residues: CASSYSPGQTLYGYTF.

The genes are TRBV12-3 or TRBV12-4 and TRBJ2-5, with D unresolved. There are 15 residues in the CDR3. V lost 4 bases to trimming and J lost 4 bases, with 16 bases between them. CDR3 in amino acids: CASSYASTVGETQYF. The CDR3, as DNA: TGTGCCAGCAGTTACGCCTCCACAGTAGGAGAGACCCAGTACTTC.

This clonotype has a handful of counts. J is TRBJ1-1 and V is TRBV19; 11 bases match TRBD1. CDR1 and CDR2 (germline): LNHDA, SQIVND (reference sequence). Trimming cost V 5 bases and J 4 bases; bases outside gene matches: 3. This CDR3 spans 14 amino acids. CDR3: CASSGQGAPTEAFF. The CDR3 DNA reads as TGTGCCAGTAGTGGACAGGGGGCGCCCACTGAAGCTTTCTTT.